This T cell receptor (beta chain) was identified in a study of graft-versus-host responses after intestinal transplantation. This clone was seen more than once but under ten times. The method was immunoSEQ multiplex PCR; TCRdb's version includes in-frame clones alone and lacks a portion of them. The sample consists of around 20,000 clones, around 42% of them appearing once. After removal of 3 bases from V and 9 bases from J, the junction contained 5 bases not matched to a gene. There are 14 residues in the CDR3. The germline V gene encodes CDR1 KGHSH and CDR2 LQKENI. This clonotype was obtained from a human patient who received an intestinal transplant. Sequencing used alloreactive CD4+ T cells from a mixed lymphocyte reaction culture, obtained before intestinal transplant. Subset: CFSE-low proliferating T cells sorted from roughly 6-day pre-transplant mixed lymphocyte reaction (GvH or HvG direction). The chain joins TRBV18 to TRBJ1-5, with 10 bases that match TRBD1. CDR3 protein: CASSPTTGGAPQHF. In DNA, the CDR3 is TGTGCCAGCTCACCTACGACAGGGGGCGCGCCCCAGCATTTT.